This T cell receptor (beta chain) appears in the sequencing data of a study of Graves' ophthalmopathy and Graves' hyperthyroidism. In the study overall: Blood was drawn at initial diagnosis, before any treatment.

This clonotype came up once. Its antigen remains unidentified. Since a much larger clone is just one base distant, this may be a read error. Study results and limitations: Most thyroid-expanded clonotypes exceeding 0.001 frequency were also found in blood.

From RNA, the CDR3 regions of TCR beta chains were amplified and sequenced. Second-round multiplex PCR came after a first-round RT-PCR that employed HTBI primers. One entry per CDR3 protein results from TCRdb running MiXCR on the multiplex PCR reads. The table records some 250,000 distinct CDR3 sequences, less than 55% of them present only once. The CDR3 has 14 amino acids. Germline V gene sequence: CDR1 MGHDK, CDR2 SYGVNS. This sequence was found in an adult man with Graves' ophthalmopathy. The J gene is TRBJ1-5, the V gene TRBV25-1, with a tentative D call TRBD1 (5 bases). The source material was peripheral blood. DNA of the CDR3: TGTGTCAGCAGTGATAGCCAGGGTCGTCAGCCCCAGCATTTT. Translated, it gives CVSSDSQGRQPQHF. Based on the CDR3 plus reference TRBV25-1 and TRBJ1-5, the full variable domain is EADIYQTPRYLVIGTGKKITLECSQTMGHDKMYWYQQDPGMELHLIHYSYGVNSTEKGDLSSESTVSRIRTEHFPLTLESARPSHTSQYLCVSSDSQGRQPQHFGDGTRLSIL.